These T cell receptor beta chains were read from a single sample in a study of cytomegalovirus exposure and HLA in healthy donors. Assay used: immunoSEQ multiplex PCR; TCRdb lists only in-frame clones, some missing. Its clone listing holds 40,000 to 50,000 clones. Sequences were obtained from PBMCs. Source of these receptors: a woman aged 30 to 39 in good health and CMV-seronegative. The CDR3 runs from the conserved cysteine through the conserved F or W. The order of the fields is J gene, V gene, D gene, clone size, CDR3 DNA, CDR3 protein. The D gene is left open where the match is weak. Size values are once, few and many counts, or a class for expanded clones, and some rows have none.

J: TRBJ1-2
V: TRBV2
D: .
size: .
DNA: TGTGCCAGCAGTGGTATCAGGGAACGCTATGGCTACACCTTC
CDR3: CASSGIRERYGYTF

J: TRBJ1-1
V: TRBV28
D: .
size: .
DNA: TGTGCCAGCAGTCCCACCGAGATGTGGACAGTGAACACTGAAGCTTTCTTT
CDR3: CASSPTEMWTVNTEAFF

J: TRBJ2-3
V: TRBV9
D: TRBD1
size: .
DNA: TGTGCCAGCAGCGTTAGGACAGGGCTAAGCACAGATACGCAGTATTTT
CDR3: CASSVRTGLSTDTQYF

J: TRBJ1-2
V: TRBV25-1
D: TRBD1
size: .
DNA: TGTGCCAGCAGTGAACCGGGACAGTCTGGTGCCCACTTC
CDR3: CASSEPGQSGAHF

J: TRBJ1-1
V: TRBV23-1
D: .
size: .
DNA: TGCGCCAGCAGTCACTACGCGAGGGTCATGAACACTGAAGCTTTCTTT
CDR3: CASSHYARVMNTEAFF

J: TRBJ1-1
V: TRBV5-4
D: TRBD1
size: .
DNA: TGTGCCAGCAGCTCCACTCTGACAGGGGGCAACACTGAAGCTTTCTTT
CDR3: CASSSTLTGGNTEAFF

J: TRBJ1-2
V: TRBV10-3
D: TRBD1
size: .
DNA: TGTGCCATCAGTGAAGGGACAGCTCCTTCCTATGGCTACACCTTC
CDR3: CAISEGTAPSYGYTF

J: TRBJ2-1
V: TRBV19
D: .
size: medium-sized
DNA: TGTGCCAGTAGTATATCGGGAGAACCCTACAATGAGCAGTTCTTC
CDR3: CASSISGEPYNEQFF

J: TRBJ2-1
V: TRBV4-3
D: .
size: .
DNA: TGCGCCAGCAGCCATGTTAGGGGGAGCCAGCGCGGCAATGAGCAGTTCTTC
CDR3: CASSHVRGSQRGNEQFF

J: TRBJ2-7
V: TRBV28
D: TRBD1
size: .
DNA: TGTGCCAGCGGTCGACAGGGAAGCTCCTACGAGCAGTACTTC
CDR3: CASGRQGSSYEQYF

J: TRBJ1-1
V: TRBV7-9
D: TRBD1
size: .
DNA: TGTGCCAGCAGCTCCAGGGGGGTTGGCACTGAAGCTTTCTTT
CDR3: CASSSRGVGTEAFF

J: TRBJ1-2
V: TRBV6-1
D: .
size: .
DNA: TGTGCCAGCAGTCTACGCGAGGGCAACTATGGCTACACCTTC
CDR3: CASSLREGNYGYTF

J: TRBJ2-3
V: TRBV9
D: .
size: .
DNA: TGTGCCAGCAGCGTCCTAGAGGCAGATACGCAGTATTTT
CDR3: CASSVLEADTQYF

J: TRBJ2-7
V: TRBV6-6
D: TRBD2
size: .
DNA: TGTGCCAGCAGTGGGACTAGCGAAAAGAACTACGAGCAGTACTTC
CDR3: CASSGTSEKNYEQYF

J: TRBJ1-4
V: TRBV7-2
D: .
size: .
DNA: TGTGCCAGCAGCTTAGAAGGGAGGAGTGAAAAACTGTTTTTT
CDR3: CASSLEGRSEKLFF

J: TRBJ1-5
V: TRBV2
D: .
size: .
DNA: TGTGCCAGCACCTACGACACTGCGTATCAGCACCAGCATTTT
CDR3: CASTYDTAYQHQHF

J: TRBJ1-4
V: TRBV6-5
D: TRBD1
size: .
DNA: TGTGCCAGCAGTATACAGGGGAGAGGTGGTGAAAAACTGTTTTTT
CDR3: CASSIQGRGGEKLFF

J: TRBJ2-2
V: TRBV6-4
D: .
size: .
DNA: TGTGCCAGCAGTGATGGCAGGGGGAACACCGGGGAGCTGTTTTTT
CDR3: CASSDGRGNTGELFF

J: TRBJ1-5
V: TRBV4-3
D: .
size: .
DNA: TGCGCCAGCAGCCAAGATTTTCTGGGAGATCAGCCCCAGCATTTT
CDR3: CASSQDFLGDQPQHF

J: TRBJ2-7
V: TRBV7-6
D: TRBD1
size: .
DNA: TGTGCCAGCAGCTTAGTGACAGGGGCCACTAGCGAGCAGTACTTC
CDR3: CASSLVTGATSEQYF

J: TRBJ2-7
V: TRBV6-6
D: .
size: .
DNA: TGTGCCAGCAGTGCCTCAGGGGATCCCCTCTACGAGCAGTACTTC
CDR3: CASSASGDPLYEQYF

J: TRBJ1-3
V: TRBV30
D: .
size: .
DNA: TGTGCCTTCGCTCGGAGAACTGGAAACACCATATATTTT
CDR3: CAFARRTGNTIYF

J: TRBJ2-4
V: TRBV9
D: TRBD2
size: .
DNA: TGTGCCAGCAGCCCTCCTTCGGGAGGGAGGAACATTCAGTACTTC
CDR3: CASSPPSGGRNIQYF

J: TRBJ2-7
V: TRBV28
D: .
size: .
DNA: TGTGCCAGCAGTGCCAGCTCCTACGAGCAGTACTTC
CDR3: CASSASSYEQYF

J: TRBJ1-1
V: TRBV6-5
D: .
size: .
DNA: TGTGCCAGCAAGGGGGAGTACACTGAAGCTTTCTTT
CDR3: CASKGEYTEAFF

J: TRBJ2-7
V: TRBV28
D: TRBD1
size: .
DNA: TGTGCCAGCAGTCGAGCCGGGACAGGGTGGGTATACGAGCAGTACTTC
CDR3: CASSRAGTGWVYEQYF

J: TRBJ2-2
V: TRBV7-9
D: .
size: .
DNA: TGTGCCAGCAGCCTGACCGGGGAGCTGTTTTTT
CDR3: CASSLTGELFF

J: TRBJ1-1
V: TRBV18
D: TRBD1
size: .
DNA: TGTGCCAGCTCACCACGGTCCAGGGGGGTCCACACTGAAGCTTTCTTT
CDR3: CASSPRSRGVHTEAFF

J: TRBJ2-7
V: TRBV5-1
D: .
size: .
DNA: TGCGCCAGCAGGGGGAGAGGGCAGGCCTACGAGCAGTACTTC
CDR3: CASRGRGQAYEQYF

J: TRBJ2-1
V: TRBV4-1
D: TRBD2
size: .
DNA: TGCGCCAGCAGCCAAGTTGGTCTAGCGGAATACAATGAGCAGTTCTTC
CDR3: CASSQVGLAEYNEQFF

J: TRBJ2-7
V: TRBV7-8
D: .
size: .
DNA: TGTGCCAGCAGCTTATTTGTCAGGGTCACCTACGAGCAGTACTTC
CDR3: CASSLFVRVTYEQYF

J: TRBJ2-7
V: TRBV7-2
D: TRBD2
size: .
DNA: TGTGCCAGCAGCCGCGGGGGGGACGAGCAGTACTTC
CDR3: CASSRGGDEQYF

J: TRBJ2-3
V: TRBV18
D: TRBD1
size: .
DNA: TGTGCCAGCTCCAACTCACAGGGGGATACGCAGTATTTT
CDR3: CASSNSQGDTQYF

J: TRBJ1-5
V: TRBV19
D: .
size: .
DNA: TGTGCCAGTACCTATGGGCCTTCAGGGAACGGTCAGCCCCAGCATTTT
CDR3: CASTYGPSGNGQPQHF

J: TRBJ2-7
V: TRBV4-1
D: TRBD1
size: .
DNA: TGCGCCAGCAGCCAAGATTATGCAGGGGGCTCGTACGAGCAGTACTTC
CDR3: CASSQDYAGGSYEQYF

J: TRBJ2-7
V: TRBV9
D: .
size: .
DNA: TGTGCCAGCAGCGTAGTAGGGGCGGGGCTAGCGGAGCAGTACTTC
CDR3: CASSVVGAGLAEQYF

J: TRBJ1-2
V: TRBV6-1
D: .
size: .
DNA: TGTGCCAGCAGTGCTTACAGCCGCTACACCTTC
CDR3: CASSAYSRYTF

J: TRBJ2-1
V: TRBV4-3
D: .
size: .
DNA: TGCGCCAGCAGCCAGCGGAACCCCTACAATGAGCAGTTCTTC
CDR3: CASSQRNPYNEQFF

J: TRBJ2-1
V: TRBV28
D: TRBD2
size: .
DNA: TGTGCCAGCAGTACTAGCGGGGGCCGCAATGAGCAGTTCTTC
CDR3: CASSTSGGRNEQFF

J: TRBJ1-2
V: TRBV5-4
D: .
size: .
DNA: TGTGCCAGCAGCCCAGCAGGGAAACCGGATGGCTACACCTTC
CDR3: CASSPAGKPDGYTF

J: TRBJ2-7
V: TRBV9
D: TRBD2
size: .
DNA: TGTGCCAGCAGCGTAGCTACAGCGGGGGCCTACGAGCAGTACTTC
CDR3: CASSVATAGAYEQYF

J: TRBJ2-7
V: TRBV6-6
D: TRBD1
size: .
DNA: TGTGCCAGCAGTTATTCCGACAGGGTCCCCTACGAGCAGTACTTC
CDR3: CASSYSDRVPYEQYF

J: TRBJ2-7
V: TRBV7-6
D: .
size: .
DNA: TGTGCCAGCAGCTTAACCGCAGACAGACCCTACGAGCAGTACTTC
CDR3: CASSLTADRPYEQYF

J: TRBJ2-2
V: TRBV18
D: .
size: .
DNA: TGTGCCAGCTCTCTACTAGACGCGAACACCGGGGAGCTGTTTTTT
CDR3: CASSLLDANTGELFF

J: TRBJ2-7
V: TRBV4-2
D: TRBD1
size: .
DNA: TGTGCCAGCAGCCTAGATTACAGGGGGCGTTACGAGCAGTACTTC
CDR3: CASSLDYRGRYEQYF

J: TRBJ1-1
V: TRBV30
D: TRBD1
size: .
DNA: TGTGCCTGGAGTCTCGGGACAGGGGGCATGAACACTGAAGCTTTCTTT
CDR3: CAWSLGTGGMNTEAFF

J: TRBJ1-2
V: TRBV14
D: .
size: .
DNA: TGTGCCAGCAGCCAAATTCCGGGAAGGGGCTACACCTTC
CDR3: CASSQIPGRGYTF